This T cell receptor beta chain was recorded in a study of cytomegalovirus exposure and HLA in healthy donors. Points from the study as a whole: Subsequent analysis found a tendency for first-cohort TCR clusters to co-occur within the 120 or so validation repertoires. The authors listed 150 to 200 TCR beta chains as cytomegalovirus-associated. Whilst most TCR sequences proved rare, a subset of public TCRs occurred across many donors. Reportedly, diagnosis of cytomegalovirus status by the classifier showed high specificity and sensitivity.

Concerning this clone: Its antigen is not known.

Only in-frame clones appear in the TCRdb table, and some are missing; sequencing was by immunoSEQ multiplex PCR. The sample has some 130,000 clones; approximately 84% are singletons. Germline CDR1 reads MNHEY; CDR2 reads SMNVEV (reference sequence). This CDR3 contains 14 residues. Trimming removed 6 bases at V and 5 bases at J, with 16 bases between. Source material: PBMCs. The V call is TRBV27, the J call TRBJ1-1; D not resolved. The receptor was isolated from a young man in good health and CMV-seropositive. CDR3 sequence (DNA): TGTGCCAGCAGCAAGCCGGACTTAGGGACTGAAGCTTTCTTT. This translates into CASSKPDLGTEAFF.